These T cell receptor beta chains were read from a single sample in a study of cytomegalovirus exposure and HLA in healthy donors. Libraries were prepared by immunoSEQ multiplex PCR; TCRdb keeps only in-frame clonotypes and omits some of them. Of about 120,000 clones detected, about 83% appear once; the ten largest clones hold under 2.5%. The sequenced sample consisted of PBMCs. These receptors were taken from a woman younger than 45 in good health and CMV-seronegative. Each CDR3 is given with its conserved first and last residue. A D gene is named only where the DNA matches it firmly. A row's size may be missing; if present it is once, few, many or a size class.

v_gene	d_gene	j_gene	abundance	CDR3aa	CDR3nt
TRBV7-8	.	TRBJ1-1	.	CASSLAQGKNTEAFF	TGTGCCAGCAGCTTAGCGCAGGGTAAGAACACTGAAGCTTTCTTT
TRBV18	.	TRBJ1-3	.	CASSPLPGGQVGNTIYF	TGTGCCAGCTCACCACTCCCGGGGGGTCAAGTCGGAAACACCATATATTTT
TRBV7-2	TRBD2	TRBJ2-7	once	CASSRTSGGGSSYEQYF	TGTGCCAGCAGTCGGACTAGCGGGGGGGGAAGCTCCTACGAGCAGTACTTC
TRBV18	TRBD2	TRBJ2-4	.	CASSPPPEASGGKNIQYF	TGTGCCAGCTCACCACCCCCGGAGGCTAGCGGGGGGAAAAACATTCAGTACTTC
TRBV7-2	TRBD1	TRBJ2-5	.	CASSPWTGEETQYF	TGTGCCAGCAGCCCTTGGACAGGGGAAGAGACCCAGTACTTC
TRBV19	TRBD1	TRBJ1-2	.	CASSVRDRINYGYTF	TGTGCCAGTAGTGTCCGGGACAGGATTAACTATGGCTACACCTTC
TRBV19	.	TRBJ2-5	.	CASSIGKGARETQYF	TGTGCCAGTAGTATTGGAAAAGGGGCGCGGGAGACCCAGTACTTC
TRBV29-1	.	TRBJ2-3	.	CSLRREPGTFFTDTQYF	TGCAGCTTAAGGAGGGAGCCGGGAACTTTTTTCACAGATACGCAGTATTTT
TRBV19	.	TRBJ2-6	.	CASSLNGGVLTF	TGTGCCAGTAGCCTAAATGGAGGCGTCCTGACTTTC
TRBV18	.	TRBJ2-2	.	CASSRGLNTGELFF	TGTGCCAGCTCACGTGGACTGAACACCGGGGAGCTGTTTTTT
TRBV19	TRBD1	TRBJ1-1	once	CASSPVRGRTEAFF	TGTGCCAGTAGTCCCGTCAGGGGGCGAACTGAAGCTTTCTTT
TRBV19	.	TRBJ1-2	.	CASSTRDIRWGGYTF	TGTGCCAGTTCGACTCGGGACATACGATGGGGGGGCTACACCTTC
TRBV7-9	.	TRBJ2-7	few	CASSPTVGEQYF	TGTGCCAGCAGCCCAACGGTTGGCGAGCAGTACTTC
TRBV6-5	TRBD1	TRBJ1-3	.	CASSYSTGTGGNTIYF	TGTGCCAGCAGTTACTCTACCGGGACAGGTGGAAACACCATATATTTT
TRBV5-4	TRBD1	TRBJ2-7	.	CASSDRGQDEQYF	TGTGCCAGCAGTGACAGGGGGCAGGACGAGCAGTACTTC
TRBV19	TRBD1	TRBJ2-5	.	CASSTRDREETQYF	TGTGCCAGTAGTACCCGGGACAGGGAAGAGACCCAGTACTTC
TRBV18	.	TRBJ2-3	.	CASSPSTFDTQYF	TGTGCCAGCTCACCTAGCACCTTTGATACGCAGTATTTT
TRBV2	.	TRBJ1-1	.	CASGASFEAFF	TGTGCCAGCGGGGCCTCCTTTGAAGCTTTCTTT
TRBV25-1	TRBD2	TRBJ2-3	.	CASSGTTSGKWADTQYF	TGTGCCAGCAGTGGGACCACTAGCGGGAAGTGGGCAGATACGCAGTATTTT
TRBV6-1	.	TRBJ2-7	few	CASSEALGGYEQYF	TGTGCCAGCAGTGAAGCGCTGGGCGGGTACGAGCAGTACTTC
TRBV6-1	TRBD2	TRBJ2-3	.	CASSESAGGSTDTQYF	TGTGCCAGCAGTGAATCAGCGGGGGGGAGCACAGATACGCAGTATTTT
TRBV25-1	TRBD1	TRBJ2-4	.	CASSVPGQGAAKNIQYF	TGTGCCAGCAGTGTCCCGGGACAGGGGGCCGCCAAAAACATTCAGTACTTC
TRBV9	TRBD2	TRBJ2-5	.	CASSVGGGAGGTQETQYF	TGTGCCAGCAGCGTAGGAGGAGGGGCGGGGGGAACTCAAGAGACCCAGTACTTC
TRBV9	TRBD2	TRBJ2-3	.	CASSVNVLAGGTGTDTQYF	TGTGCCAGCAGCGTCAATGTACTAGCGGGGGGAACGGGCACAGATACGCAGTATTTT
TRBV6-5	TRBD1	TRBJ1-3	.	CASSYSGTGDGNTIYF	TGTGCCAGCAGTTACTCCGGGACAGGGGACGGAAACACCATATATTTT
TRBV21-1	.	TRBJ2-3	.	CASSKPYGGGSPSTDTQYF	TGTGCCAGCAGCAAACCTTATGGCGGGGGGAGCCCTAGCACAGATACGCAGTATTTT
TRBV2	TRBD2	TRBJ2-6	.	CASSELGGRTGANVLTF	TGTGCCAGCAGTGAATTGGGAGGGCGCACTGGGGCCAACGTCCTGACTTTC